This TCR beta chain derives from a study of T cells in tuberculosis. In the study overall: CD1B tetramers identified T cells specific for mycobacterial lipid GMM. PBMC were archived before or within 7 days of starting treatment. A South African cohort included IGRA-negative adolescents, latently infected IGRA-positive adolescents and adults with active tuberculosis. Points from the study as a whole: Active tuberculosis patients had shorter CDR3-alpha; the beta difference was nonsignificant.

Time point given: new active TB diagnosis, blood taken before or within 7 days of starting treatment. The CDR3 spans 15 residues. The trim removed 5 bases at V and 2 bases at J, leaving 9 bases unmatched. Germline assignment: CDR1 MNHNS and CDR2 SASEGT. About this clone itself: What it recognizes is unknown.

This table comes from immunoSEQ multiplex PCR, and its TCRdb copy is limited to in-frame clones, with some not included. This sample carries tens of thousands of clones, around 85% of them seen once, and the ten largest clones take around 14%. The chain uses TRBV6-1 and TRBJ2-7; 7 bases fit TRBD1. The TCR was taken from an adult with tuberculosis. Sequencing was performed on PBMCs, taken at tuberculosis diagnosis. CDR3 protein: CASSPGTVSAYEQYF. In nucleotides, the CDR3 is TGTGCCAGCAGTCCTGGGACAGTTTCCGCCTACGAGCAGTACTTC.